What follows describes a single T cell receptor beta chain. The data are from a study of blood T cell repertoires in COVID-19. The wider study: Italy, Spain and the United States were the sources of the convalescent and acute COVID-19 samples. In each case, the material was cDNA or gDNA derived from T cells, B-cell-depleted T cells, or PBMCs.

As handled by the study authors: Amplification of reference gene primers was used by the study to estimate nucleated cell counts. Data came from immunoSEQ multiplex PCR; TCRdb stores just in-frame clones and leaves some out. That table supplies the V and J calls and clone size; D and trimming were determined from the DNA. Here the sample spans roughly 100,000 clones, around four fifths being singletons. V was cut by 6 bases and J by 5 bases, with 13 bases left in between. Germline values: CDR1 SGHDN, CDR2 FVKESK. The CDR3 is 14 amino acids. This TCR derives from a man between 60 and 70 years old with active or convalescent COVID-19. The sequencing sample was made of peripheral blood. This chain joins TRBV14 and TRBJ1-4; no definite D call. The CDR3 DNA follows: TGTGCCAGCAGGCACGGGTCGGCAAATGAAAAACTGTTTTTT. Residues: CASRHGSANEKLFF.